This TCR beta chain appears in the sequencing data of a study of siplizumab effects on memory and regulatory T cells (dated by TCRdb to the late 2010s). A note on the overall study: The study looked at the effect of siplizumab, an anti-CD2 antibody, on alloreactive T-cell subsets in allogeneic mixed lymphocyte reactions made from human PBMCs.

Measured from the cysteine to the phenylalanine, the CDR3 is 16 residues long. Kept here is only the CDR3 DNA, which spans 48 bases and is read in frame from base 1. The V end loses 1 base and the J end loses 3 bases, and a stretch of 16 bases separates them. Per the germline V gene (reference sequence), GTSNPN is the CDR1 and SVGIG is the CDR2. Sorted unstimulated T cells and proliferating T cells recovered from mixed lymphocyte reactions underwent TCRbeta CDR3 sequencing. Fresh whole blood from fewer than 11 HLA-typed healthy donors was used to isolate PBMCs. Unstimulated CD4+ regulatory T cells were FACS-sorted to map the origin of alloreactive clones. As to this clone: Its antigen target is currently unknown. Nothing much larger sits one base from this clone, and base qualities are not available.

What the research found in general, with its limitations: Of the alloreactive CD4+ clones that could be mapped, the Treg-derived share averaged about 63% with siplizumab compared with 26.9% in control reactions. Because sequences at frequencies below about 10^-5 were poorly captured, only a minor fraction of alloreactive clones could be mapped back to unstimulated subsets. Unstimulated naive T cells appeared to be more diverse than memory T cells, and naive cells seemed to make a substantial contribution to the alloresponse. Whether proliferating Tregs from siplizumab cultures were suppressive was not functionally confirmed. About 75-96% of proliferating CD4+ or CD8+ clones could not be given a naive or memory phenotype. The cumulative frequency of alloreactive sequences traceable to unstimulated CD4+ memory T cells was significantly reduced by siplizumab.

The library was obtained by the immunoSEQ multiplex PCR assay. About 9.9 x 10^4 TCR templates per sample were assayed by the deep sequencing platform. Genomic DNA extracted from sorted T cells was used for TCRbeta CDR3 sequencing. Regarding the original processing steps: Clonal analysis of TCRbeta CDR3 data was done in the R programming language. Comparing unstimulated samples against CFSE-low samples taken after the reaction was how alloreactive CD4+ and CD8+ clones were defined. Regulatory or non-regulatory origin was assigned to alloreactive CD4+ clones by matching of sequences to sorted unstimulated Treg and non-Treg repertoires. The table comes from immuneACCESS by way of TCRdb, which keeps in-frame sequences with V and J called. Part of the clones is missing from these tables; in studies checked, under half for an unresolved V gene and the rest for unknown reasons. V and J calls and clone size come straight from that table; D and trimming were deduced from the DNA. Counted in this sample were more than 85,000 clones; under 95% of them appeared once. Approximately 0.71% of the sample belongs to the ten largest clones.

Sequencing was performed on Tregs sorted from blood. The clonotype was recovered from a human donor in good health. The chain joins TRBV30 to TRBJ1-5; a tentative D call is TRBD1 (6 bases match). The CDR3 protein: CAWSGTGTRYNQPQHF. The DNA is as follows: TGTGCCTGGAGTGGTACCGGGACAAGATACAATCAGCCCCAGCATTTT.